The present entry profiles one T cell receptor beta chain with its context. Assay used: immunoSEQ multiplex PCR; TCRdb lists only in-frame clones, some missing. The table lists around 80,000 clones, approximately 88% of them singletons. V gave up 3 bases and J gave up 15 bases, with 12 bases separating them. This CDR3 comprises 11 residues. CDR1 and CDR2 from the germline V gene are SGHRS and YFSETQ. This sample is drawn from a study of OX40 agonist ivuxolimab in advanced cancers. Study-level background: Every 2 weeks, ivuxolimab was infused into the patients intravenously at between 0.01 and 10 mg/kg. Among those enrolled, mean age was 60 years (range about 23 to 90) and less than 90% were male. Therapy given before enrollment (anti-PD-1, anti-PD-L1 or anti-CTLA-4) was allowed, and 30% to 50% had some.

The chain has TRBV5-1 and TRBJ2-2, with D possibly matching TRBD1 (5 bases). The sequence derives from an adult with an advanced solid tumor such as melanoma, head and neck, liver or kidney cancer. The source material was CD4+ or CD8+ T cells sorted from blood, sampled in a trial of the OX40 agonist ivuxolimab. This CDR3 reads CASSSQGWVFF. Written as DNA, the CDR3 is TGCGCCAGCAGCTCTCAGGGATGGGTGTTTTTT.